The clone carrying this T cell receptor (beta chain) was detected only once. The sample is drawn from a study of T cell changes during pregnancy in multiple sclerosis. V was trimmed by 0 bases and J by 10 bases, leaving 17 bases between them. The germline V gene has CDR1 SGDLS and CDR2 YYNGEE. The CDR3 contains 15 residues. Profiled with immunoSEQ multiplex PCR; TCRdb holds only in-frame clones, not every one. Of tens of thousands of clones in the sample, about 90% were seen once. The sequence was collected from a female donor in good health, enrolled as a control in a pregnancy study. The sample in question was peripheral blood, obtained in the third trimester of pregnancy. V usage is TRBV9 and J usage is TRBJ2-1; a possible D gene is TRBD2 (6 bases). The CDR3 DNA is TGTGCCAGCAGCGTAGCCGTCGCTCCCCGGGGGGAGCAGTTCTTC. This codes for CASSVAVAPRGEQFF.